Listed below are T cell receptor beta chains from one sample, sequenced in a study of blood T cell repertoires in COVID-19. The table came from immunoSEQ multiplex PCR; TCRdb's copy has only in-frame clones and leaves some out. Among around 67,000 clones listed, roughly 85% were seen once. The sample taken for sequencing was peripheral blood. The receptor set was obtained from a woman of 80 years or more with acute or convalescent COVID-19. Both conserved end residues are part of each CDR3. D genes are given only for firm matches. A row's size may be missing; if present it is once, few, many or a size class.

TRBV19	TRBJ2-1	TRBD2	.	CASSMGSGRFSYNEQFF	TGTGCCAGTAGTATGGGTAGCGGGAGATTCTCCTACAATGAGCAGTTCTTC
TRBV6-6	TRBJ2-5	.	.	CASSWRPQETQYF	TGTGCCAGCAGTTGGAGGCCCCAAGAGACCCAGTACTTC
TRBV3-1/TRBV3-2	TRBJ2-3	TRBD2	.	CASSQRTSGKDTQYF	TGTGCCAGCAGCCAAAGGACTAGCGGGAAAGATACGCAGTATTTT
TRBV11-2	TRBJ1-5	TRBD1	.	CASSRQGYNQPQHF	TGTGCCAGCAGCAGACAGGGTTACAATCAGCCCCAGCATTTT
TRBV2	TRBJ1-5	.	once	CASSETRSNQPQHF	TGTGCCAGCAGTGAAACCAGGAGCAATCAGCCCCAGCATTTT
TRBV10-3	TRBJ1-4	.	.	CAISGTREPNEKLFF	TGTGCCATCAGTGGGACCAGGGAACCTAATGAAAAACTGTTTTTT
TRBV7-2	TRBJ2-5	TRBD1	.	CASSFRYRGETQYF	TGTGCCAGCAGCTTCCGGTACAGGGGAGAGACCCAGTACTTC
TRBV7-2	TRBJ1-4	.	.	CASSQTRNGKLFF	TGTGCCAGCAGCCAAACCAGGAATGGAAAACTGTTTTTT
TRBV5-1	TRBJ1-1	TRBD1	.	CASSLVRTGNTEAFF	TGCGCCAGCAGCTTGGTGAGGACAGGGAACACTGAAGCTTTCTTT
TRBV5-1	TRBJ2-2	.	.	CASSSAGLNTGELFF	TGCGCCAGCTCGAGTGCGGGGCTGAACACCGGGGAGCTGTTTTTT
TRBV30	TRBJ1-5	.	.	CAWSAARPQHF	TGTGCCTGGAGCGCCGCTAGGCCCCAGCATTTT
TRBV28	TRBJ1-1	.	.	CASNIPGGEAFF	TGTGCCAGCAATATCCCCGGGGGAGAAGCTTTCTTT
TRBV4-2	TRBJ1-4	TRBD1	.	CASSRPGQGDEKLFF	TGTGCCAGCAGCCGACCGGGACAGGGTGATGAAAAACTGTTTTTT
TRBV28	TRBJ2-7	.	.	CASSRYSEQYF	TGTGCCAGCAGTCGGTATTCCGAGCAGTACTTC